These T cell receptor beta chains were read from a single sample in a study of blood T cell repertoires in COVID-19. Only in-frame clones appear in the TCRdb table, and some are missing; sequencing was by immunoSEQ multiplex PCR. The profile shows about 290,000 clones, over 85% of them singletons. Sequenced material: peripheral blood. Receptors originate from a woman aged 25 to 39 with COVID-19, enrolled during active disease. Both conserved end residues are part of each CDR3. A D gene is named only where the DNA matches it firmly. Some rows mark clone size as missing; the rest say once, few, many or name a class of expanded clone.

TRBV9	NA	TRBJ2-2	NA	TGTGCCAGCAGCGTACCCGCGTTCGTTGAGGGCACCGGGGAGCTGTTTTTT	CASSVPAFVEGTGELFF
TRBV3-1/TRBV3-2	NA	TRBJ1-4	NA	TGTGCCAGCAGCCAAGAATCCAGGGTGCGTGAAAAACTGTTTTTT	CASSQESRVREKLFF
TRBV5-1	NA	TRBJ2-1	TRBD1	TGCGCCAGCAGCTTAGGACAGGGGTCCTACAATGAGCAGTTCTTC	CASSLGQGSYNEQFF
TRBV2	NA	TRBJ2-3	TRBD2	TGTGCCAGCAGGGTAGCGGGGGGACACACAGATACGCAGTATTTT	CASRVAGGHTDTQYF
TRBV19	NA	TRBJ2-7	TRBD1	TGTGCCAGTAGTATTAGTGGACAGGCCCGCTACGAGCAGTACTTC	CASSISGQARYEQYF
TRBV10-3	NA	TRBJ2-7	TRBD2	TGTGCCATCCGCGGGACTAGCGGTTACTACGAGCAGTACTTC	CAIRGTSGYYEQYF
TRBV29-1	NA	TRBJ1-1	NA	TGCAGCGCTATATTCTCTATGATGAACACTGAAGCTTTCTTT	CSAIFSMMNTEAFF
TRBV29-1	NA	TRBJ2-5	TRBD2	TGCAGCGCCCGAAGAGGCCTAGCGGGGGGAGAGACCCAGTACTTC	CSARRGLAGGETQYF
TRBV10-2	NA	TRBJ2-3	NA	TGCGCCAGCAGTAAGGGGGTATGGGCCAGGGATACGCAGTATTTT	CASSKGVWARDTQYF
TRBV5-1	NA	TRBJ1-1	NA	TGCGCCAGCAGCTTTGGGACGGGACTCATGAACACTGAAGCTTTCTTT	CASSFGTGLMNTEAFF
TRBV5-1	NA	TRBJ2-2	NA	TGCGCCAGCATCCTTGGGGGGACCAACACCGGGGAGCTGTTTTTT	CASILGGTNTGELFF
TRBV23-1	NA	TRBJ2-5	NA	TGCGCCAGCAGTCAATCGTTAACCCGGGGAACCAAGACCCAGTACTTC	CASSQSLTRGTKTQYF
TRBV7-6	NA	TRBJ1-3	NA	TGTGCCAGCAGCTCCAGGGCGTCTGGAAACACCATATATTTT	CASSSRASGNTIYF
TRBV4-1	NA	TRBJ2-5	TRBD2	TGCGCCAGCAGCCAGACCGGACTAGCAGGCGAGACCCAGTACTTC	CASSQTGLAGETQYF
TRBV11-3	NA	TRBJ1-1	NA	TGTGCCAGCAGCCTCCGGGGGGTCGATACTGAAGCTTTCTTT	CASSLRGVDTEAFF
TRBV28	NA	TRBJ2-5	NA	TGTGCCAGCAGTTTATCAGTCAGGGGCCCCGGGGAGACCCAGTACTTC	CASSLSVRGPGETQYF
TRBV5-1	medium-sized	TRBJ2-7	NA	TGCGCCAGCAGCTTGGTAGGGGGCTACGAGCAGTACTTC	CASSLVGGYEQYF
TRBV5-3	NA	TRBJ2-2	TRBD1	TGTGCCAGAAGCTTGATTTGGCGGACAGGGTCTGTCGGGGAGCTGTTTTTT	CARSLIWRTGSVGELFF
TRBV19	NA	TRBJ1-2	NA	TGTGCCAGTACAATAGTGGGGCCCGAGGCCTATGGCTACACCTTC	CASTIVGPEAYGYTF
TRBV4-2	NA	TRBJ2-1	TRBD2	TGTGCCAGCAGCCAATTTAGCGGGGGGCCCCTTAATGAGCAGTTCTTC	CASSQFSGGPLNEQFF
TRBV7-8	NA	TRBJ1-6	TRBD1	TGTGCCAGCGCGGACAGGGGGAATTCACCCCTCCACTTT	CASADRGNSPLHF
TRBV7-9	NA	TRBJ2-7	NA	TGTGCCAGCAGCTTAGCGGGCACCCCGAACTCCTACGAGCAGTACTTC	CASSLAGTPNSYEQYF
TRBV28	once	TRBJ2-7	NA	TGTGCCAGCAGTCTGGGGGGACAGCTATCCTACGAGCAGTACTTC	CASSLGGQLSYEQYF
TRBV9	NA	TRBJ2-1	TRBD2	TGTGCCAGCAGCGTAGAGGTTAGCGGGGGGTCTGCGTCCTACAATGAGCAGTTCTTC	CASSVEVSGGSASYNEQFF
TRBV6-1	once	TRBJ2-1	TRBD1	TGTGCCAGCAGTGAGTCGCAGGGGGCCCCGCGGCAGTTCTTC	CASSESQGAPRQFF
TRBV7-6	NA	TRBJ1-1	TRBD1	TGTGCCAGCAGCTTAGAAGGGGACAGGGGGCTGAACACTGAAGCTTTCTTT	CASSLEGDRGLNTEAFF
TRBV5-1	once	TRBJ2-7	TRBD2	TGCGCCAGCAGCTTGGAGGCGGGGGGAGCCTACGAGCAGTACTTC	CASSLEAGGAYEQYF
TRBV4-1	NA	TRBJ2-3	NA	TGCGCCAGCAGCCAAGGCCGGACGGGGGCAGATACGCAGTATTTT	CASSQGRTGADTQYF
TRBV7-9	NA	TRBJ2-1	TRBD2	TGTGCCAGCAGGCCGATACTAGCGGGACCTTACAATGAGCAGTTCTTC	CASRPILAGPYNEQFF
TRBV5-1	many	TRBJ1-5	TRBD1	TGCGCCAGCAGCCAGACAGGGATCAATCAGCCCCAGCATTTT	CASSQTGINQPQHF
TRBV11-2	once	TRBJ1-2	TRBD1	TGTGCCAGCAGCCTAACCCCAAGCTTGACAGGGGAGGGTGGCTACACCTTC	CASSLTPSLTGEGGYTF
TRBV30	NA	TRBJ1-2	NA	TGTGCCTGGAGTCGGGGGAATGGCTACACCTTC	CAWSRGNGYTF
TRBV9	NA	TRBJ2-1	NA	TGTGCCAGCAGCGTAGAAGGACTACCTTACAATGAGCAGTTCTTC	CASSVEGLPYNEQFF
TRBV19	NA	TRBJ1-1	NA	TGTGCCAGTAGTATCGAGCCGGGCACTGAAGCTTTCTTT	CASSIEPGTEAFF
TRBV27	NA	TRBJ1-2	NA	TGTGCCAGCAGTTTATTAGCAGGACAGCTTAACTATGGCTACACCTTC	CASSLLAGQLNYGYTF
TRBV27	once	TRBJ1-5	NA	TGTGCCAGCAGTCCGCTGGCTCATAGCAATCAGCCCCAGCATTTT	CASSPLAHSNQPQHF
TRBV2	NA	TRBJ1-4	TRBD1	TGTGCCAGCTCCGGTGGGACAGGGGCTTCACTGTTTTTT	CASSGGTGASLFF
TRBV7-2	NA	TRBJ2-7	TRBD1	TGTGCCAGCAGCTACCAGGGACAGGGCGAGCAGTACTTC	CASSYQGQGEQYF
TRBV7-2	NA	TRBJ2-7	TRBD2	TGTGCCAGCAGCATGAGCGGGGGGGCGGTCTACGAGCAGTACTTC	CASSMSGGAVYEQYF
TRBV28	NA	TRBJ2-5	NA	TGTGCCAGCAGGGCCCGCAGGGGGGCTGGGGCCCAGTACTTC	CASRARRGAGAQYF
TRBV24-1	NA	TRBJ1-1	NA	TGTGCCACCAGTGATTTGCCGGGGAACACTGAAGCTTTCTTT	CATSDLPGNTEAFF
TRBV18	NA	TRBJ1-1	NA	TGTGCCAGCTCACCTTACAGAAGTGAAGCTTTCTTT	CASSPYRSEAFF
TRBV4-2	NA	TRBJ1-1	NA	TGTGCCAGCAGCCCGGACAGCCTTAACACTGAAGCTTTCTTT	CASSPDSLNTEAFF
TRBV6-5	NA	TRBJ1-1	TRBD1	TGTGCCAGCAGTAGGGGGCGTGCGGTGTACACTGAAGCTTTCTTT	CASSRGRAVYTEAFF
TRBV14	NA	TRBJ1-4	NA	TGTGCCAGCAGCCAAGAACGACCCGAACAGGGTCGGAATGAAAAACTGTTTTTT	CASSQERPEQGRNEKLFF
TRBV7-8	NA	TRBJ2-7	TRBD2	TGTGCCAGCAGTCGGGGGGGCCCCTACGAGCAGTACTTC	CASSRGGPYEQYF
TRBV29-1	once	TRBJ2-3	TRBD1	TGCAGCGTACTCGGACAGGGGGCCGTCACAGATACGCAGTATTTT	CSVLGQGAVTDTQYF
TRBV5-1	NA	TRBJ1-4	NA	TGCGCCAGCAGCTGGTACAGCCAGAATGAAAAACTGTTTTTT	CASSWYSQNEKLFF
TRBV29-1	NA	TRBJ2-1	TRBD2	TGCAGCGCCAAGACTAGCGGGGGGCACAATGAGCAGTTCTTC	CSAKTSGGHNEQFF
TRBV30	NA	TRBJ1-2	TRBD1	TGTGCCTGCCGAAGCCCGGGACAGCCGTTTCTCTATGGCTACACCTTC	CACRSPGQPFLYGYTF
TRBV3-1/TRBV3-2	NA	TRBJ2-7	NA	TGTGCCAGCAGCCAAGAACTAACCCACGAGCAGTACTTC	CASSQELTHEQYF
TRBV28	NA	TRBJ1-1	NA	TGTGCCAGCAGTTTTATTGAGGTGGGGGCACGGGCTTTCTTT	CASSFIEVGARAFF
TRBV19	once	TRBJ1-2	TRBD1	TGTGCCAGTAACAGGGGGCCGTTGAGATATGGCTACACCTTC	CASNRGPLRYGYTF
TRBV24-1	NA	TRBJ1-5	NA	TGTGCCACCAGTGGGGGGGGAGTGGGCCAGCCCCAGCATTTT	CATSGGGVGQPQHF
TRBV28	NA	TRBJ1-6	NA	TGTGCCAGCAGTTTCGCAGGCGGAGGAGGTTCACCCCTCCACTTT	CASSFAGGGGSPLHF